Listed here are 27 T cell receptor beta chains from one sample, sequenced in a study of OX40 agonist ivuxolimab in advanced cancers. TCRdb's copy holds only in-frame clones and misses some; the assay was immunoSEQ multiplex PCR. The sample has about 66,000 clones; roughly 80% are singletons. The starting material was CD4+ or CD8+ T cells sorted from blood, obtained in a trial of the OX40 agonist ivuxolimab. Receptors were obtained from an adult with an advanced solid tumor such as melanoma, head and neck, liver or kidney cancer.

The chain has TRBV6-1 and TRBJ1-4; tentative D call: TRBD1 (5 bases). Germline V gene data show CDR1 as MNHNS and CDR2 as SASEGT. The CDR3 length is 15 residues. Trimming pared 5 bases from V and 5 bases from J, leaving 15 bases between. CDR3 coding DNA: TGTGCCAGCAGTCCGCCGGGACGGATGAATGAAAAACTGTTTTTT. Encoded protein: CASSPPGRMNEKLFF.

The chain recombines TRBV18 with TRBJ2-5; no firm D call. This CDR3 has 14 residues. V was cut by 3 bases and J by 4 bases, with 12 bases left in between. Per germline, CDR1 KGHSH and CDR2 LQKENI. CDR3 loop: CASSPDPWVETQYF. The CDR3 nucleotides read TGTGCCAGCTCACCGGACCCGTGGGTAGAGACCCAGTACTTC. The full variable domain, rest sourced from reference TRBV18 and TRBJ2-5, is NAGVMQNPRHLVRRRGQEARLRCSPMKGHSHVYWYRQLPEEGLKFMVYLQKENIIDESGMPKERFSAEFPKEGPSILRIQQVVRGDSAAYFCASSPDPWVETQYFGPGTRLLVL.

CDR3 loop: CASSDVASGRRGEQYF. The CDR3 DNA reads TGTGCCAGCAGTGACGTGGCTAGCGGGAGAAGGGGCGAGCAGTACTTC. The chain employs TRBV6-4 and TRBJ2-7; 10 bases are a match to TRBD2. V lost 2 bases, J lost 6 bases, and 10 bases stayed unmatched. The CDR3 has 16 amino acids. Germline lookup yields CDR1 MRHNA and CDR2 SNTAGT.

In its sample, this clone was seen once. The chain couples TRBV11-2 to TRBJ2-1; possible D gene TRBD1, 6 bases. The CDR3 has 13 amino acids. V lost 3 bases to trimming and J lost 6 bases, with 9 bases between them. Germline CDR1 SGHAT, CDR2 FQNNGV. CDR3 in DNA: TGTGCCAGCAGCTTTGGGGGCAGCAATGAGCAGTTCTTC. It is translated as CASSFGGSNEQFF.

This clone was seen once. V and J are TRBV6-5 and TRBJ2-7; 8 positions match TRBD1. V lost 5 bases to trimming and J lost 2 bases; unmatched junction nucleotides: 8. The CDR3 totals 15 residues. Germline V gene data show CDR1 as MNHEY and CDR2 as SVGAGI. CDR3 in amino acids: CASSPRGQGPYEQYF. The CDR3 DNA follows: TGTGCCAGCAGTCCGAGAGGACAGGGCCCCTACGAGCAGTACTTC.

The chain has TRBV7-2 and TRBJ2-7; D is unclear. V was trimmed by 5 bases and J by 0 bases, leaving 14 bases between them. This CDR3 comprises 15 residues. Germline CDR1 is SGHTA and CDR2 is FQGNSA. Here the CDR3 reads CASSLGFSSSYEQYF. CDR3 DNA: TGTGCCAGCAGCCTTGGCTTCTCGAGCTCCTACGAGCAGTACTTC.

This clone was detected once. CDR3 DNA sequence: TGTGCCTCTGACCAATTCTGGGACACTGAAGCTTTCTTT. It is translated as CASDQFWDTEAFF. This sequence joins TRBV6-1 and TRBJ1-1; D not certain. V shed 11 bases and J shed 3 bases, with 16 bases lying between them. In germline, CDR1 is MNHNS, CDR2 SASEGT. CDR3 length: 13 residues.

The chain is built from TRBV5-6 and TRBJ2-5; 9 bases match TRBD2. The germline V gene encodes CDR1 SGHDT and CDR2 YYEEEE. CDR3 length equals 16 residues. Unmatched junction bases numbered 7, after V lost 2 bases and J lost 2 bases. The CDR3 loop reads CASSFFLAGLQETQYF. The DNA of the CDR3 is TGTGCCAGCAGCTTTTTCCTAGCGGGGCTGCAAGAGACCCAGTACTTC.

This sequence joins TRBV11-2 and TRBJ2-1; possible D gene TRBD2, 6 bases. Germline loops: CDR1 SGHAT, CDR2 FQNNGV. V shed 1 base and J shed 12 bases, with 10 bases lying between them. The CDR3 spans 12 residues. The CDR3 protein is CASSLGIAVQFF. CDR3 nucleotides: TGTGCCAGCAGCTTAGGTATAGCGGTGCAGTTCTTC. Complete variable domain (other parts from reference TRBV11-2 and TRBJ2-1): EAGVAQSPRYKIIEKRQSVAFWCNPISGHATLYWYQQILGQGPKLLIQFQNNGVVDDSQLPKDRFSAERLKGVDSTLKIQPAKLEDSAVYLCASSLGIAVQFFGPGTRLTVL.

In the case of this clone: Different DNA sequences within this sample yield the same CDR3. The V call is TRBV7-3, the J call TRBJ2-3, with D perhaps TRBD2 (5 bases). The CDR3 covers 13 residues. Deletions cut 2 bases from V and 6 bases from J, with 9 bases between. The germline gives CDR1 SGHTA, CDR2 FQGTGA. CDR3 in amino acids: CASSLGGMDTQYF. The CDR3 DNA follows: TGTGCCAGCAGCTTAGGAGGAATGGATACGCAGTATTTT.

The chain couples TRBV20-1 to TRBJ2-5, with TRBD2 as a possible D gene (6 bases). This CDR3 has 11 amino acids. Trimming left V 6 bases short and J 5 bases short, with 10 bases between. Germline CDR1 is DFQATT and CDR2 is SNEGSKA (reference sequence). This chain's CDR3 is CSAPRGETQYF. The CDR3 region has the DNA TGCAGTGCCCCACGGGGGGAGACCCAGTACTTC.

The chain employs TRBV30 and TRBJ2-7; D possibly corresponds to TRBD2 (6 bases). The CDR3 has 14 residues. CDR1 GTSNPN and CDR2 SVGIG come from the germline V gene (reference sequence). Trimming shortened V by 2 bases and J by 9 bases, and 20 bases separated the two germline ends. The CDR3 sequence: CAWSSLSGSMGQYF. The CDR3 DNA follows: TGTGCCTGGAGTTCCCTTAGCGGTTCCATGGGGCAGTACTTC.

This clone was counted once. CDR3 DNA sequence: TGTGCCTCCCCGCGGGGGGCCAAAAACATTCAGTACTTC. Translating it yields CASPRGAKNIQYF. This chain uses TRBV28 with TRBJ2-4, with 7 bases lining up with TRBD2. The CDR3 has 13 residues. Germline trimming cut 11 bases from V and 1 base from J; bases unmatched to any gene: 5. In germline, CDR1 is MDHEN, CDR2 SYDVKM.

A single count supports this clone. One end of the junction fails to match germline, which may point to a read error. The same CDR3 arises from other DNA sequences in this sample as well. The chain has TRBV28 and TRBJ2-7; 7 nucleotides line up with TRBD2. The length of the CDR3 is 15 residues. The germline V gene encodes CDR1 MDHEN and CDR2 SYDVKM. CDR3 DNA: TGTGCCAGCAGTTTAGCTGCGGGAGAGGGTTACGGGGAGTACTTT. Translation gives CASSLAAGEGYGEYF.

The CDR3 spells CASSELVLAAFYEQYF. CDR3 nucleotide sequence: TGTGCCAGCAGTGAATTGGTACTAGCGGCTTTCTACGAGCAGTACTTC. The chain combines TRBV6-1 with TRBJ2-7, with 8 bases aligning to TRBD2. The CDR3 has 16 residues. Germline-derived CDR1 and CDR2 are MNHNS and SASEGT. V was clipped by 2 bases and J by 3 bases; unmatched bases: 9.

This clone appeared a single time. The V call is TRBV7-9, the J call TRBJ2-1, with 10 bases matching TRBD2. From germline, CDR1 is SEHNR and CDR2 FQNEAQ (reference sequence). This CDR3 spans 15 amino acids. The V segment lost 7 bases and the J segment 4 bases; nucleotides outside the gene matches: 7. The CDR3 DNA follows: TGTGCCAGCAACCTCGGGACTAGCGTTTACAATGAGCAGTTCTTC. Translating gives CASNLGTSVYNEQFF.

As regards this clone: The same CDR3 can be traced to other DNA sequences in this sample. In DNA form, the CDR3 reads TGTGCCTGGAGTGTACCTCTTAACTATGGCTACACCTTC. Its translation is CAWSVPLNYGYTF. This chain connects TRBV30 to TRBJ1-2; D uncertain. CDR1 and CDR2 (germline): GTSNPN, SVGIG (reference sequence). This CDR3 is 13 amino acids long. V shed 0 bases and J shed 1 base, with 6 bases lying between them.

The rearrangement uses TRBV27 and TRBJ2-7; D is unclear. V lost 0 bases and J lost 3, with 12 bases in between. The germline gives CDR1 MNHEY, CDR2 SMNVEV (reference sequence). The CDR3 is 15 amino acids. DNA of the CDR3: TGTGCCAGCAGTTTATCGTTGTTGGGAAGCTACGAGCAGTACTTC. This sequence encodes CASSLSLLGSYEQYF.

The chain recombines TRBV28 with TRBJ1-1; D is undetermined. The CDR3 has 12 amino acids. Germline values: CDR1 MDHEN, CDR2 SYDVKM. Deletions cut 2 bases from V and 6 bases from J, with 7 bases between. Here the CDR3 DNA reads TGTGCCAGCAGTTTAAACGGGCCTGAAGCTTTCTTT. Its protein product is CASSLNGPEAFF.

The chain carries TRBV7-9 and TRBJ2-3; D uncertain. CDR1 SEHNR and CDR2 FQNEAQ come from the germline V gene (reference sequence). The germline V and J ends were trimmed by 3 bases and 4 bases, with 2 bases remaining between them. CDR3 size: 11 residues. CDR3 nucleotide sequence: TGTGCCAGCAGCTTGGCAGATACGCAGTATTTT. The encoded protein is CASSLADTQYF.

The chain uses TRBV18 and TRBJ2-5; D may be TRBD1 or TRBD2 (6 bases each). This CDR3 is built from 14 residues. Germline CDR1 KGHSH, CDR2 LQKENI. Deletions cut 1 base from V and 5 bases from J, with 11 bases between. The DNA of the CDR3 is TGTGCCAGCTCACCACGGGGGGCGGAGGAGACCCAGTACTTC. Protein product: CASSPRGAEETQYF.

The chain employs TRBV19 and TRBJ1-2; tentative D call: TRBD1 (6 bases). Per the germline V gene, CDR1 is LNHDA and CDR2 is SQIVND (reference sequence). V shed 5 bases and J shed 6 bases, with 16 bases lying between them. The CDR3 loop spans 14 amino acids. The DNA of the CDR3 is TGTGCCAGTAGTTTGGACAGCCGTCGAAATGGCTACACCTTC. This codes for CASSLDSRRNGYTF.

Only one count was recorded for this clone. This chain joins TRBV15 and TRBJ2-7, with D possibly TRBD2 on 6 matching bases. The CDR3 extends over 15 amino acids. The germline V and J ends were trimmed by 0 bases and 3 bases, with 12 bases remaining between them. Germline CDR1 and CDR2: LNHNV and YYDKDF (reference sequence). In nucleotides, the CDR3 is TGTGCCACCAGCAGAGATTACGGGGAGGACTACGAGCAGTACTTC. This translates into CATSRDYGEDYEQYF.

This clone was counted between two and nine times. This chain links TRBV5-1 with TRBJ2-2, with 8 positions matching TRBD1. This CDR3 has 15 residues. CDR1 is SGHRS, CDR2 YFSETQ, per germline. The V gene end was trimmed by 7 bases and the J gene end by 6 bases; junction bases not matched to a gene: 11. CDR3 DNA: TGCGCCAGCGGTCTTCCGACAGGGGCACCCGGGGAGCTGTTTTTT. Protein: CASGLPTGAPGELFF.

The CDR3 nucleotides are TGTGCCAGCAGCTTGACCGGGACTAGAGTCTACAATGAGCAGTTCTTC. It specifies CASSLTGTRVYNEQFF. The chain is built from TRBV7-9 and TRBJ2-1, with TRBD2 identical over 8 bases. This CDR3 region has 16 residues. Germline V lookup: CDR1 SEHNR, CDR2 FQNEAQ (reference sequence). V shed 3 bases, J shed 3 bases, and the junction held 7 bases outside the gene matches. Supplemented by reference TRBV7-9 and TRBJ2-1, the full variable domain reads DTGVSQNPRHKITKRGQNVTFRCDPISEHNRLYWYRQTLGQGPEFLTYFQNEAQLEKSRLLSDRFSAERPKGSFSTLEIQRTEQGDSAMYLCASSLTGTRVYNEQFFGPGTRLTVL.

This rearrangement joins TRBV5-5 to TRBJ1-1; D is possibly TRBD1 (6 bases). Germline V gene lookup returns CDR1 SGHKS and CDR2 YYEKEE (reference sequence). The CDR3 extends over 17 amino acids. The ends were cut back, 4 bases at V and 0 bases at J, with 19 bases in the middle. CDR3 sequence: CASSLSWTEYMNTEAFF. The CDR3 coding sequence is TGTGCCAGCAGCCTAAGCTGGACAGAGTATATGAACACTGAAGCTTTCTTT.

The J gene is TRBJ2-2, the V gene TRBV6-4; D possibly corresponds to TRBD2 (6 bases). The CDR3 contains 17 residues. CDR1 and CDR2 (germline): MRHNA, SNTAGT. V was trimmed by 8 bases and J by 2 bases, leaving 21 bases between them. The CDR3 DNA follows: TGTGCCAGCTTGGTGGGTCCTAGCGCCTTAAACACCGGGGAGCTGTTTTTT. It codes for CASLVGPSALNTGELFF.